These 27 T cell receptor beta chains share one sample of origin, sequenced in a study of blood T cell repertoires in COVID-19. Sequencing was performed with immunoSEQ multiplex PCR; in TCRdb, only in-frame clones are kept and a portion is missing. The table lists 100,000 or so clones, approximately 78% of them singletons. Sequences were obtained from peripheral blood. These receptors came from a woman of 80 years or more with acute or convalescent COVID-19.

V usage is TRBV7-8 and J usage is TRBJ1-1; tentatively, D is TRBD1 (5 bases). The germline gives CDR1 SGHVS, CDR2 FQNEAQ. This CDR3 is 12 amino acids long. Between the trimmed V and J ends, which lost 5 bases and 8 bases, there was a span of 12 bases. In nucleotides, the CDR3 is TGTGCCAGCAGCCAAGGAAGGACAGAAGCTTTCTTT. Amino acids: CASSQGRTEAFF. Filled out from reference TRBV7-8 and TRBJ1-1, the complete variable domain reads GAGVSQSPRYKVAKRGQDVALRCDPISGHVSLFWYQQALGQGPEFLTYFQNEAQLDKSGLPSDRFFAERPEGSVSTLKIQRTQQEDSAVYLCASSQGRTEAFFGQGTRLTVV.

This clone was detected once. The chain has TRBV6-5 and TRBJ2-3; 7 bases map to TRBD1. V was pared by 8 bases and J by 4 bases, with 12 bases of the junction left unmatched. CDR1 is MNHEY, CDR2 SVGAGI, per germline. This CDR3 is 15 amino acids long. This CDR3 is CASRIGTVGADTQYF. The CDR3 nucleotides read TGTGCCAGCCGCATAGGGACAGTCGGCGCAGATACGCAGTATTTT.

The gene calls are TRBV19 and TRBJ2-2, with 8 bases matching TRBD2. Germline CDR1 and CDR2: LNHDA and SQIVND (reference sequence). V shed 6 bases and J 5 bases; nucleotides not matched to a gene: 20. CDR3 length equals 19 residues. CDR3 sequence: CASRRLRSGSQSRTGELFF. The CDR3 bases are TGTGCCAGTAGAAGGCTAAGAAGCGGGAGCCAATCGAGGACCGGGGAGCTGTTTTTT.

The rearrangement uses TRBV19 and TRBJ2-2; D is possibly TRBD1 (5 bases). Trimming cost V 1 base and J 4 bases, with 13 bases left between them. CDR3 length: 16 residues. Germline assignment: CDR1 LNHDA and CDR2 SQIVND (reference sequence). The CDR3 loop reads CASSIAARTLTGELFF. Written as DNA, the CDR3 is TGTGCCAGTAGTATAGCTGCTAGGACACTCACCGGGGAGCTGTTTTTT.

Turning to this clone: This same CDR3 is encoded by further DNA sequences in the sample. The chain employs TRBV2 and TRBJ2-7; 8 nucleotides match TRBD1. Germline lookup yields CDR1 SNHLY and CDR2 FYNNEI. Trimming at V came to 5 bases and at J to 3 bases, leaving 6 bases not matched to a gene. This CDR3 has 14 residues. In DNA, the CDR3 is TGTGCCAGCAGTACCGGGACAGGCGTCTACGAGCAGTACTTC. This sequence encodes CASSTGTGVYEQYF.

This rearrangement joins TRBV3-1 (or the pseudogene TRBV3-2) to TRBJ1-3; 7 bases are a match to TRBD1. The CDR3 is made up of 15 amino acids. CDR1 LGHDT and CDR2 YNNKEL come from the germline V gene (reference sequence). Trimming at V came to 4 bases and at J to 4 bases, leaving 7 bases not matched to a gene. In DNA, the CDR3 is TGTGCCAGCAGCCTGGGACAGCTAGAGGGAAACACCATATATTTT. This codes for CASSLGQLEGNTIYF.

The chain has TRBV20-1 and TRBJ1-1, with 8 bases identical to TRBD1. Germline values: CDR1 DFQATT, CDR2 SNEGSKA (reference sequence). Trimming took 3 bases from V and 4 from J; bases not matched to a gene: 4. The CDR3 is made up of 13 amino acids. The CDR3 sequence: CSASIQGATEAFF. The CDR3 DNA reads TGCAGTGCTAGTATCCAGGGGGCCACTGAAGCTTTCTTT.

The chain has TRBV10-3 and TRBJ2-5; 10 bases are a match to TRBD2. The V segment lost 8 bases and the J segment 0 bases; nucleotides outside the gene matches: 21. Germline CDR1 and CDR2: ENHRY and SYGVKD. The length of the CDR3 is 20 residues. The CDR3 sequence: CAIGSYLAGVNGGDQETQYF. The CDR3, as DNA: TGTGCCATCGGCTCTTACCTAGCGGGAGTAAATGGGGGGGACCAAGAGACCCAGTACTTC.

This clone has just one count. The V call is TRBV24-1, the J call TRBJ2-2; D ambiguous. The V and J ends lost 5 bases and 3 bases respectively, with 9 bases between them. The CDR3 is 14 amino acids. CDR1 and CDR2 from the germline V gene are KGHDR and SFDVKD. CDR3 coding DNA: TGTGCCACCAGTGGGCCAGGATACACCGGGGAGCTGTTTTTT. Protein product: CATSGPGYTGELFF.

The chain couples TRBV28 to TRBJ2-7; weak D call: TRBD1 (8 bases). V gave up 2 bases and J gave up 4 bases, with 18 bases separating them. The CDR3 length is 16 residues. Germline CDR1 and CDR2: MDHEN and SYDVKM. Here the CDR3 reads CASSLGYRGGVYEQYF. The CDR3 DNA follows: TGTGCCAGCAGTTTAGGGTACAGGGGGGGGGTATACGAGCAGTACTTC.

V is TRBV19 and J is TRBJ2-1, with D possibly TRBD2 on 5 matching bases. CDR1 is LNHDA and CDR2 is SQIVND in the germline V gene (reference sequence). The CDR3 has 12 amino acids. V was trimmed by 5 bases and J by 12 bases, leaving 14 bases between them. The chain's CDR3 is CASSPRGGLQFF. CDR3 coding DNA: TGTGCCAGTAGTCCCCGCGGCGGGCTGCAGTTCTTC.

The rearrangement links TRBV14 to TRBJ2-1; 7 nucleotides line up with TRBD1. Trimming cost V 0 bases and J 0 bases; bases outside gene matches: 5. The CDR3 consists of 17 residues. Germline CDR1 and CDR2: SGHDN and FVKESK. The DNA for the CDR3 is TGTGCCAGCAGCCAAGACAGGGGGACCTTCTCCTACAATGAGCAGTTCTTC. It is translated as CASSQDRGTFSYNEQFF.

V usage is TRBV29-1 and J usage is TRBJ1-5; D gene uncertain. This CDR3 region has 13 residues. V dropped 7 bases and J dropped 5 bases, with 15 bases sitting between them. Germline lookup yields CDR1 SQVTM and CDR2 ANQGSEA. The CDR3 sequence: CSGRMGGDQPQHF. Here the CDR3 DNA reads TGCAGCGGCCGAATGGGAGGCGATCAGCCCCAGCATTTT.

V usage is TRBV27 and J usage is TRBJ2-7, with TRBD2 identical over 9 bases. This CDR3 contains 15 residues. J was trimmed by 2 bases and V by 5 bases; bases with no gene match: 7. Germline V gene data show CDR1 as MNHEY and CDR2 as SMNVEV (reference sequence). CDR3 sequence reads: CASSEVASGTYEQYF. CDR3 nucleotide sequence: TGTGCCAGCAGTGAGGTCGCTAGCGGGACCTACGAGCAGTACTTC.

The sample holds a few counts of this clone. The rearrangement joins TRBV10-3 to TRBJ2-1; D may be TRBD2 (6 bases). Germline assignment: CDR1 ENHRY and CDR2 SYGVKD. CDR3 size: 14 residues. V was trimmed by 6 bases and J by 8 bases, leaving 17 bases between them. The CDR3 here is CAIRGTRLRDEQFF. The CDR3 nucleotides are TGTGCCATCAGGGGGACTCGCCTTAGGGATGAGCAGTTCTTC.

On this clone itself: The identical CDR3 is also encoded by other nucleotide sequences in the sample. CDR3 nucleotides: TGTGCCAGCAGCTTAGAGTTAGCGGGAGTTGGTACAGATACGCAGTATTTT. This translates into CASSLELAGVGTDTQYF. The chain recombines TRBV11-2 with TRBJ2-3, with TRBD2 matching over 9 bases. CDR3 size: 17 residues. Looked up from germline, CDR1 is SGHAT and CDR2 is FQNNGV. V trimming: 0 bases; J trimming: 3 bases; junction bases outside the gene matches: 7.

The chain employs TRBV5-1 and TRBJ2-1; tentatively, D is TRBD2 (5 bases). V was shortened by 1 base and J by 7 bases, with 12 bases between the two germline ends. CDR3 length: 14 amino acids. The germline CDR1 and CDR2 sequences are SGHRS and YFSETQ. CDR3 bases: TGCGCCAGCAGCTTGCGAGGTCCGGGGAATGAGCAGTTCTTC. Its translation is CASSLRGPGNEQFF.

This clone was detected a few times. CDR3 sequence reads: CASSPGTGGEKLFF. DNA of the CDR3: TGTGCCAGCAGCCCCGGGACAGGGGGCGAAAAACTGTTTTTT. The V call is TRBV5-4, the J call TRBJ1-4; 12 bases line up with TRBD1. Looked up from germline, CDR1 is SGHNT and CDR2 is YYREEE (reference sequence). The length of the CDR3 is 14 residues. J was trimmed by 8 bases and V by 4 bases; bases with no gene match: 3.

This clone has more than one count but fewer than ten. This chain connects TRBV20-1 to TRBJ2-1; D remains unclear. CDR1 is DFQATT, CDR2 SNEGSKA, per germline (reference sequence). V was trimmed by 5 bases and J by 8 bases, leaving 7 bases between them. The CDR3 is made up of 10 amino acids. This CDR3 is CSAAEYEQFF. The CDR3 DNA reads TGCAGTGCTGCGGAATATGAGCAGTTCTTC.

The chain joins TRBV7-2 to TRBJ1-6; 10 bases line up with TRBD1. This CDR3 has 15 amino acids. Germline V gene sequence: CDR1 SGHTA, CDR2 FQGNSA. J gave up 9 bases and V 5 bases, and 7 bases lay outside the gene matches. The CDR3 nucleotides read TGTGCCAGCAGCACCAGGACAGGGGGAAGTTCACCCCTCCACTTT. Translating gives CASSTRTGGSSPLHF.

The genes are TRBV3-1 (or the pseudogene TRBV3-2) and TRBJ1-1; perhaps TRBD1 as D (6 bases). There are 12 residues in the CDR3. Trimming removed 6 bases at V and 6 bases at J, with 11 bases between. CDR1 and CDR2 (germline): LGHDT, YNNKEL (reference sequence). The CDR3 DNA reads TGTGCCAGCAGTGGGACAAGACCTGAAGCTTTCTTT. Translated, it gives CASSGTRPEAFF.

This clone has a handful of counts. V usage is TRBV5-6 and J usage is TRBJ1-2; 8 bases agree with TRBD1. Germline CDR1 is SGHDT and CDR2 is YYEEEE. V shed 5 bases, J shed 2 bases, and the junction held 8 bases outside the gene matches. CDR3 length: 15 residues. This CDR3 reads CASSFPTGANYGYTF. The CDR3 DNA sequence: TGTGCCAGCAGTTTCCCGACAGGGGCAAACTATGGCTACACCTTC.

The CDR3 protein is CASSEPPPGGSGELFF. CDR3 nucleotide sequence: TGTGCCAGCAGTGAACCCCCGCCAGGGGGCTCCGGGGAGCTGTTTTTT. The gene calls are TRBV6-1 and TRBJ2-2; TRBD1 matches 8 bases. Germline V gene data show CDR1 as MNHNS and CDR2 as SASEGT. This CDR3 region has 16 residues. Trimming cost V 2 bases and J 6 bases; bases outside gene matches: 8.

The rearrangement uses TRBV19 and TRBJ2-2; D uncertain. The V end lost 6 bases, the J end lost 3 bases, and 8 bases lay between the germline ends. The CDR3 sequence is 13 residues long. The germline CDR1 and CDR2 sequences are LNHDA and SQIVND (reference sequence). CDR3 in amino acids: CASRTTDTGELFF. Here the CDR3 DNA reads TGTGCCAGTAGGACAACGGACACCGGGGAGCTGTTTTTT. Combining the CDR3 with reference TRBV19 and TRBJ2-2 gives the whole variable domain DGGITQSPKYLFRKEGQNVTLSCEQNLNHDAMYWYRQDPGQGLRLIYYSQIVNDFQKGDIAEGYSVSREKKESFPLTVTSAQKNPTAFYLCASRTTDTGELFFGEGSRLTVL.

The CDR3 loop is CASTVERGGTGEQFF. CDR3 nucleotide sequence: TGTGCCAGCACCGTTGAAAGGGGAGGCACTGGTGAGCAGTTCTTC. The rearrangement links TRBV5-4 to TRBJ2-1, with D maybe TRBD2 (6 bases). V lost 6 bases, J lost 9 bases, and 22 bases lay in between. CDR3 size: 15 residues. Germline CDR1 is SGHNT and CDR2 is YYREEE (reference sequence).

This clone occurred a few times. The rearrangement uses TRBV11-2 and TRBJ2-5; tentatively, D is TRBD2 (5 bases). Germline V lookup: CDR1 SGHAT, CDR2 FQNNGV. Trimming took off 0 bases at V and 3 bases at J, with 14 bases between the two ends. CDR3 length: 16 residues. The CDR3 nucleotides read TGTGCCAGCAGCTTAGATCCCGGACTGCCTGAAGAGACCCAGTACTTC. As protein: CASSLDPGLPEETQYF. Full variable domain (rest looked up from reference TRBV11-2 and TRBJ2-5): EAGVAQSPRYKIIEKRQSVAFWCNPISGHATLYWYQQILGQGPKLLIQFQNNGVVDDSQLPKDRFSAERLKGVDSTLKIQPAKLEDSAVYLCASSLDPGLPEETQYFGPGTRLLVL.

The gene calls are TRBV7-9 and TRBJ2-7; the match to TRBD2 covers 9 bases. In germline, CDR1 is SEHNR, CDR2 FQNEAQ (reference sequence). The CDR3 spans 13 residues. Unmatched junction bases numbered 4, after V lost 3 bases and J lost 7 bases. This chain's CDR3 is CASSFLSGREQYV. CDR3 in DNA: TGTGCCAGCAGCTTCCTTAGCGGGAGAGAGCAGTACGTC.